Sequencing of this T cell receptor beta chain was carried out in a study of blood T cells in healthy people across ages. Of note for this clonotype: The antigen remains undetermined.

Study conclusions and caveats: Older age went with lower TCR beta diversity per million T cells, in a roughly linear way.

Primed by a sample-barcoded 5' primer and a J-beta primer mix, a second PCR proceeded for 7 to 11 cycles. From the 5' RACE reads, TCRdb called clonotypes with MiXCR, one entry per CDR3 protein. The data show about 780,000 distinct CDR3 sequences, more than 25% seen once. This CDR3 spans 14 amino acids. These sequences were also reported in another study, on T cells of mothers and their children. That study reports: Using the M1S primer, the second PCR added sample barcodes along with 2-4 random nucleotides. Every mother supplied over 9 million TCR beta CDR3 reads and every child a few million.

The chain uses TRBV12-3 or TRBV12-4 and TRBJ2-7; D is unclear. The end of the DNA fits TRBJ2-1 better, so the J call may be wrong. This sequence originates from a boy aged 5-17 years in good health. The sample consisted of blood. This chain's CDR3 is CASSLLGSSYEQFF. The CDR3 DNA sequence: TGTGCCAGCAGTTTACTGGGGTCCTCCTACGAGCAGTTCTTC.